Listed here are 6 T cell receptor beta chains from one sample, sequenced in a study of blood T cell repertoires in COVID-19. TCRdb's copy holds only in-frame clones and misses some; the assay was immunoSEQ multiplex PCR. Of about 180,000 clones in the sample, around 85% were seen once. The sequenced sample was peripheral blood. The receptors shown here come from a woman older than 75 with acute or convalescent COVID-19.

The chain joins TRBV4-3 to TRBJ1-2; 8 nucleotides match TRBD1. This CDR3 contains 17 residues. V shed 4 bases, J shed 4 bases, and the junction held 14 bases outside the gene matches. Germline-derived CDR1 and CDR2 are LGHNA and YSLEER. CDR3 region: CASSPEGQVVIPYGYTF. CDR3 bases: TGCGCCAGCAGCCCAGAGGGACAGGTCGTCATCCCCTATGGCTACACCTTC.

The count of this clone is one. The CDR3, as DNA: TGTGCCAGCAGCCAAGGCGGGGCTGCTGAGCAGTACTTC. Protein sequence: CASSQGGAAEQYF. The chain recombines TRBV3-1 (or the pseudogene TRBV3-2) with TRBJ2-7; tentatively, D is TRBD2 (6 bases). From germline, CDR1 is LGHDT and CDR2 YNNKEL (reference sequence). The CDR3 is 13 amino acids. The ends were cut back, 1 base at V and 7 bases at J, with 11 bases in the middle.

V usage is TRBV7-3 and J usage is TRBJ2-2; D possibly corresponds to TRBD1 (6 bases). The V end lost 0 bases, the J end lost 4 bases, and 9 bases lay between the germline ends. The CDR3 contains 15 residues. Germline V CDR1 and CDR2: SGHTA, FQGTGA. DNA of the CDR3: TGTGCCAGCAGCTTAACCGACAGGCGCACCGGGGAGCTGTTTTTT. Amino acid sequence: CASSLTDRRTGELFF.

The chain has TRBV2 and TRBJ1-4, with TRBD1 matching 8 bases. Germline loops: CDR1 SNHLY, CDR2 FYNNEI. V was clipped by 9 bases and J by 2 bases; unmatched bases: 8. The length of the CDR3 is 15 residues. CDR3 nucleotides: TGTGCCAGTCACAGGGGGTACTTGACTAATGAAAAACTGTTTTTT. Encoded protein: CASHRGYLTNEKLFF.

This clone was seen a handful of times. V and J are TRBV7-9 and TRBJ2-3; D gene ambiguous. Trimming stripped 4 bases from V and 9 bases from J, with 14 bases between. This CDR3 contains 13 residues. Germline loops: CDR1 SEHNR, CDR2 FQNEAQ (reference sequence). In DNA, the CDR3 is TGTGCCAGCAGCTCACCGAGAGCATCGACGCAGTATTTT. Protein sequence: CASSSPRASTQYF.

This rearrangement joins TRBV6-5 to TRBJ2-2, with TRBD1 matching 8 bases. V lost 5 bases, J lost 3 bases, and 2 bases stayed unmatched. Per the germline V gene, CDR1 is MNHEY and CDR2 is SVGAGI. This CDR3 contains 14 residues. Written as DNA, the CDR3 is TGTGCCAGCAGTCAGGGGGCGGACACCGGGGAGCTGTTTTTT. Amino acids: CASSQGADTGELFF.